This T cell receptor beta chain emerged from a study of cytomegalovirus exposure and HLA in healthy donors. To note about this clone: Its specificity is not known.

Germline assignment: CDR1 MNHNS and CDR2 SASEGT. This CDR3 comprises 17 residues. V dropped 2 bases and J dropped 2 bases, with 16 bases sitting between them. Findings and caveats of the study: A missense DCLRE1C variant was associated with V- and J-gene trimming of TCR beta chains in a later analysis, and an independent cohort replicated the association.

The PCR contained 60 Vbeta and 13 Jbeta primers. Assay used: immunoSEQ multiplex PCR; TCRdb lists only in-frame clones, some missing. Among 110,000 to 150,000 clones listed, roughly 84% were seen once. The gene calls are TRBV6-1 and TRBJ1-5, with D maybe TRBD1 (5 bases). Sequences were obtained from PBMCs. This receptor was obtained from a boy aged 2 to 10 in good health and CMV-seronegative. Written as DNA, the CDR3 is TGTGCCAGCAGTGAATTAGGGCAGGGTTGGGGCAATCAGCCCCAGCATTTT. It is translated as CASSELGQGWGNQPQHF.